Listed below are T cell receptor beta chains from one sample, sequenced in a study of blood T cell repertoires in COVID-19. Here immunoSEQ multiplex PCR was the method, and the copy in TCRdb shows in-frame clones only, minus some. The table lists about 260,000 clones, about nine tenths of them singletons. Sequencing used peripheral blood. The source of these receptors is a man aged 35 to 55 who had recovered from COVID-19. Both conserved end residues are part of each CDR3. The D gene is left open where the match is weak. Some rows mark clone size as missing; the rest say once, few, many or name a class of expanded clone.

cdr3_nt: TGTGCAAGTCGCTTACATACAAGGCGGGCTAGCGGCACAGATACGCAGTATTTT
cdr3_aa: CASRLHTRRASGTDTQYF
clone_size: -
cdr3_length: 18
v_call: TRBV12-2
d_call: -
j_call: TRBJ2-3

cdr3_nt: TGTGCCACCAGTGATGGATCGACTACCTTCACAGATACGCAGTATTTT
cdr3_aa: CATSDGSTTFTDTQYF
clone_size: -
cdr3_length: 16
v_call: TRBV24-1
d_call: -
j_call: TRBJ2-3

cdr3_nt: TGTGCCAGCAGCGCTCTGATCCGGGACAGGGGGTCTGGCTACACCTTC
cdr3_aa: CASSALIRDRGSGYTF
clone_size: -
cdr3_length: 16
v_call: TRBV9
d_call: TRBD1
j_call: TRBJ1-2

cdr3_nt: TGTGCCAGCTCACCCGGGGGTTCTCAGCCCCAGCATTTT
cdr3_aa: CASSPGGSQPQHF
clone_size: few
cdr3_length: 13
v_call: TRBV18
d_call: -
j_call: TRBJ1-5

cdr3_nt: TGTGCCAGCAGCCCAGCCAGGGGGGTGCAAGAGACCCAGTACTTC
cdr3_aa: CASSPARGVQETQYF
clone_size: -
cdr3_length: 15
v_call: TRBV7-8
d_call: -
j_call: TRBJ2-5

cdr3_nt: TGTGCCAGCAGCCAAGAAACGGGAGATAGGTACAATGAGCAGTTCTTC
cdr3_aa: CASSQETGDRYNEQFF
clone_size: -
cdr3_length: 16
v_call: TRBV4-2
d_call: -
j_call: TRBJ2-1

cdr3_nt: TGTGCCAGCAGCTTCCCCGGACAGGTCCCGATCTCTGGAAACACCATATATTTT
cdr3_aa: CASSFPGQVPISGNTIYF
clone_size: -
cdr3_length: 18
v_call: TRBV7-2
d_call: TRBD1
j_call: TRBJ1-3

cdr3_nt: TGTGCCAGCAGTCCCCCCATGAGGCGGGATACGCAGTATTTT
cdr3_aa: CASSPPMRRDTQYF
clone_size: -
cdr3_length: 14
v_call: TRBV2
d_call: -
j_call: TRBJ2-3

cdr3_nt: TGTGCCAGCAGTGACGGGAGGGGGATATATAATTCACCCCTCCACTTT
cdr3_aa: CASSDGRGIYNSPLHF
clone_size: -
cdr3_length: 16
v_call: TRBV2
d_call: -
j_call: TRBJ1-6

cdr3_nt: TGTGCCAGCGAGCCTTACCGGCTAGCGGGAGAGACCCAGTACTTC
cdr3_aa: CASEPYRLAGETQYF
clone_size: few
cdr3_length: 15
v_call: TRBV2
d_call: TRBD2
j_call: TRBJ2-5

cdr3_nt: TGTGCCAGCAGCTTGGATAGCGGGAGGGCATACGGCGGGGAGCTGTTTTTT
cdr3_aa: CASSLDSGRAYGGELFF
clone_size: once
cdr3_length: 17
v_call: TRBV5-4
d_call: TRBD2
j_call: TRBJ2-2

cdr3_nt: TGTGCCAGCAGCCCAGCAGGGGAGGAGCAGTACTTC
cdr3_aa: CASSPAGEEQYF
clone_size: -
cdr3_length: 12
v_call: TRBV11-2
d_call: -
j_call: TRBJ2-7

cdr3_nt: TGTGCCTGGGACGAGGGGAGCAGGGGCGTTAGCAATCAGCCCCAGCATTTT
cdr3_aa: CAWDEGSRGVSNQPQHF
clone_size: -
cdr3_length: 17
v_call: TRBV30
d_call: -
j_call: TRBJ1-5

cdr3_nt: TGTGCCAGCAGTTACTCGCTGGGACAGGGCAGTTCACCCCTCCACTTT
cdr3_aa: CASSYSLGQGSSPLHF
clone_size: -
cdr3_length: 16
v_call: TRBV6-5
d_call: TRBD1
j_call: TRBJ1-6

cdr3_nt: TGTGCCAGCAGTACAGCCGGACAGGGCTTGGATCAGTACTTC
cdr3_aa: CASSTAGQGLDQYF
clone_size: -
cdr3_length: 14
v_call: TRBV28
d_call: TRBD1
j_call: TRBJ2-7

cdr3_nt: TGTGCCAGCAGCCCCGCCGCCGGAGGGCAGTACAGCACAGATACGCAGTATTTT
cdr3_aa: CASSPAAGGQYSTDTQYF
clone_size: -
cdr3_length: 18
v_call: TRBV6-4
d_call: -
j_call: TRBJ2-3

cdr3_nt: TGTGCCAGCAGTGAGCGAAGGACTAGCGGGAGAGGAGAGACCCAGTACTTC
cdr3_aa: CASSERRTSGRGETQYF
clone_size: -
cdr3_length: 17
v_call: TRBV2
d_call: TRBD2
j_call: TRBJ2-5

cdr3_nt: TGTGCCAGTAGTATGTTCCTCTCCTACGAGCAGTACTTC
cdr3_aa: CASSMFLSYEQYF
clone_size: -
cdr3_length: 13
v_call: TRBV19
d_call: -
j_call: TRBJ2-7

cdr3_nt: TGTGCCTGGGGAGCCATGGAGACCCAGTACTTC
cdr3_aa: CAWGAMETQYF
clone_size: -
cdr3_length: 11
v_call: TRBV30
d_call: -
j_call: TRBJ2-5

cdr3_nt: TGTGCCAGCAGAGCCACTAGCGGGGGGGGCAATGAGCAGTTCTTC
cdr3_aa: CASRATSGGGNEQFF
clone_size: -
cdr3_length: 15
v_call: TRBV2
d_call: TRBD2
j_call: TRBJ2-1

cdr3_nt: TGTGCCAGCAAGGGCGGGATATACGAGCAGTACTTC
cdr3_aa: CASKGGIYEQYF
clone_size: -
cdr3_length: 12
v_call: TRBV2
d_call: -
j_call: TRBJ2-7

cdr3_nt: TGTGCCAGCAGATTCCGCCGGGTGAGCGGTCAAGAGACCCAGTACTTC
cdr3_aa: CASRFRRVSGQETQYF
clone_size: -
cdr3_length: 16
v_call: TRBV5-6
d_call: -
j_call: TRBJ2-5

cdr3_nt: TGTGCCAGCAGTAAAGAGCAGGATGAGCAGTTCTTC
cdr3_aa: CASSKEQDEQFF
clone_size: -
cdr3_length: 12
v_call: TRBV21-1
d_call: -
j_call: TRBJ2-1

cdr3_nt: TGTGCCAGCAGCTTTCTGGCGACAAACTATGGCTACACCTTC
cdr3_aa: CASSFLATNYGYTF
clone_size: -
cdr3_length: 14
v_call: TRBV7-9
d_call: -
j_call: TRBJ1-2

cdr3_nt: TGTGCCAGCAGCTTAGCAGGGGGGCACTTCAATCAGCCCCAGCATTTT
cdr3_aa: CASSLAGGHFNQPQHF
clone_size: -
cdr3_length: 16
v_call: TRBV11-2
d_call: TRBD1
j_call: TRBJ1-5

cdr3_nt: TGTGCCAGTAATTGGGGGGGCAATCAGCCCCAGCATTTT
cdr3_aa: CASNWGGNQPQHF
clone_size: -
cdr3_length: 13
v_call: TRBV19
d_call: -
j_call: TRBJ1-5

cdr3_nt: TGTGCCAGCAGCGTTATTAGCGGGGGGTTCACGAGTGAGCAGTTCTTC
cdr3_aa: CASSVISGGFTSEQFF
clone_size: -
cdr3_length: 16
v_call: TRBV11-2
d_call: TRBD2
j_call: TRBJ2-1

cdr3_nt: TGCAGCGTTGTTCGGACTAGCGGTTACAATGAGCAGTTCTTC
cdr3_aa: CSVVRTSGYNEQFF
clone_size: -
cdr3_length: 14
v_call: TRBV29-1
d_call: TRBD2
j_call: TRBJ2-1

cdr3_nt: TGTGCCAGCAGCCAACCCGGACTTCCGAGAACTGAAGCTTTCTTT
cdr3_aa: CASSQPGLPRTEAFF
clone_size: few
cdr3_length: 15
v_call: TRBV4-2
d_call: -
j_call: TRBJ1-1

cdr3_nt: TGTGCCAGCAGCCGGGAGGCGGCGGGAGGCAGCGATGAGCAGTTCTTC
cdr3_aa: CASSREAAGGSDEQFF
clone_size: -
cdr3_length: 16
v_call: TRBV4-2
d_call: TRBD2
j_call: TRBJ2-1

cdr3_nt: TGTGCCAGCAGCACCCAGCGGGGGAGGTCCTACGAGCAGTACTTC
cdr3_aa: CASSTQRGRSYEQYF
clone_size: -
cdr3_length: 15
v_call: TRBV7-9
d_call: TRBD2
j_call: TRBJ2-7

cdr3_nt: TGTGCCAGCAGCTTAGGCTATGGTGTCGAGACCCAGTACTTC
cdr3_aa: CASSLGYGVETQYF
clone_size: -
cdr3_length: 14
v_call: TRBV7-2
d_call: -
j_call: TRBJ2-5

cdr3_nt: TGTGCCATCAGTGAGTCGACTAGTTCGAACCAGTTCTTC
cdr3_aa: CAISESTSSNQFF
clone_size: -
cdr3_length: 13
v_call: TRBV10-3
d_call: -
j_call: TRBJ2-1

cdr3_nt: TGCGCCAGCAGCCAGCAACTAGCGGGAGGGCTCAATGAGCAGTTCTTC
cdr3_aa: CASSQQLAGGLNEQFF
clone_size: few
cdr3_length: 16
v_call: TRBV4-3
d_call: TRBD2
j_call: TRBJ2-1

cdr3_nt: TGTGCCAGCAGCTTAGACGCTGGCGGGAGGGTCCGGTCCTACAATGAGCAGTTCTTC
cdr3_aa: CASSLDAGGRVRSYNEQFF
clone_size: many
cdr3_length: 19
v_call: TRBV7-9
d_call: TRBD2
j_call: TRBJ2-1

cdr3_nt: TGCAGCGTCGCTGAGGGCCCAGATACGCAGTATTTT
cdr3_aa: CSVAEGPDTQYF
clone_size: -
cdr3_length: 12
v_call: TRBV29-1
d_call: -
j_call: TRBJ2-3

cdr3_nt: TGTGCCAGCAGTCCTTACATGACGGGACAGGGGGCTAATGAGCAGTACTTC
cdr3_aa: CASSPYMTGQGANEQYF
clone_size: few
cdr3_length: 17
v_call: TRBV27
d_call: TRBD1
j_call: TRBJ2-7

cdr3_nt: TGCGCCAGCCGGACTAGCGGGGGGGGCACAGATACGCAGTATTTT
cdr3_aa: CASRTSGGGTDTQYF
clone_size: once
cdr3_length: 15
v_call: TRBV5-1
d_call: TRBD2
j_call: TRBJ2-3

cdr3_nt: TGTGCCAGTAGTTTTCCTCTGGGGGCGGGAGCCAAAAACATTCAGTACTTC
cdr3_aa: CASSFPLGAGAKNIQYF
clone_size: -
cdr3_length: 17
v_call: TRBV19
d_call: -
j_call: TRBJ2-4

cdr3_nt: TGTGCCAGCAGCTTAGGAGGGAAACCTATCAATGAGCAGTTCTTC
cdr3_aa: CASSLGGKPINEQFF
clone_size: -
cdr3_length: 15
v_call: TRBV7-2
d_call: -
j_call: TRBJ2-1

cdr3_nt: TGTGCCAGTAGTATCCCGACAGGGGGCTCCTATAATTCACCCCTCCACTTT
cdr3_aa: CASSIPTGGSYNSPLHF
clone_size: few
cdr3_length: 17
v_call: TRBV19
d_call: TRBD1
j_call: TRBJ1-6

cdr3_nt: TGCGCCAGCAGGTCGGCGGGATCTAGCACAGATACGCAGTATTTT
cdr3_aa: CASRSAGSSTDTQYF
clone_size: -
cdr3_length: 15
v_call: TRBV5-1
d_call: -
j_call: TRBJ2-3

cdr3_nt: TGTGCCTGGCGCGGACAGGGGAATGGAAACACCATATATTTT
cdr3_aa: CAWRGQGNGNTIYF
clone_size: -
cdr3_length: 14
v_call: TRBV30
d_call: TRBD1
j_call: TRBJ1-3

cdr3_nt: TGTGCCAGCAGTGAAGTAGCGGGAATTCGCACAGATACGCAGTATTTT
cdr3_aa: CASSEVAGIRTDTQYF
clone_size: once
cdr3_length: 16
v_call: TRBV6-1
d_call: TRBD2
j_call: TRBJ2-3

cdr3_nt: TGTGCCATCAGCGCCAGGGGCAACTATGGCTACACCTTC
cdr3_aa: CAISARGNYGYTF
clone_size: -
cdr3_length: 13
v_call: TRBV10-3
d_call: -
j_call: TRBJ1-2

cdr3_nt: TGTGCCAGCACCTTGAATCTAGGGGGGGCTGTTTCACCCCTCCACTTT
cdr3_aa: CASTLNLGGAVSPLHF
clone_size: -
cdr3_length: 16
v_call: TRBV5-6
d_call: -
j_call: TRBJ1-6

cdr3_nt: TGTGCCAGCAGCTTTCTAGCGGGAGTCTCCCACGAGCAGTACTTC
cdr3_aa: CASSFLAGVSHEQYF
clone_size: -
cdr3_length: 15
v_call: TRBV7-2
d_call: TRBD2
j_call: TRBJ2-7

cdr3_nt: TGTGCTAGTGGTAGCGGGGGGTCGAAAGAGACCCAGTACTTC
cdr3_aa: CASGSGGSKETQYF
clone_size: once
cdr3_length: 14
v_call: TRBV12-5
d_call: TRBD2
j_call: TRBJ2-5

cdr3_nt: TGTGCCAGCAGTCCAGACCGGGACAGGGGTAACTATGGCTACACCTTC
cdr3_aa: CASSPDRDRGNYGYTF
clone_size: -
cdr3_length: 16
v_call: TRBV25-1
d_call: TRBD1
j_call: TRBJ1-2

cdr3_nt: TGCGCCAGCAGCTTAAGTCCGGGAAACATTCAGTACTTC
cdr3_aa: CASSLSPGNIQYF
clone_size: -
cdr3_length: 13
v_call: TRBV5-1
d_call: -
j_call: TRBJ2-4

cdr3_nt: TGCGCCAGCAGCCAAGATGGTGGGACAGGGGGCATGGGGGAGCTGTTTTTT
cdr3_aa: CASSQDGGTGGMGELFF
clone_size: -
cdr3_length: 17
v_call: TRBV4-3
d_call: TRBD1
j_call: TRBJ2-2

cdr3_nt: TGTGCCAGCAGTTACGAGGGGGAGAAACTTCAGCCCCAGCATTTT
cdr3_aa: CASSYEGEKLQPQHF
clone_size: -
cdr3_length: 15
v_call: TRBV6-2/TRBV6-3
d_call: -
j_call: TRBJ1-5

cdr3_nt: TGTGCCAGCAGCGAGGTAGCGGGTGACTCCTACAATGAGCAGTTCTTC
cdr3_aa: CASSEVAGDSYNEQFF
clone_size: -
cdr3_length: 16
v_call: TRBV14
d_call: TRBD2
j_call: TRBJ2-1

cdr3_nt: TGTGCCAGCAGCCCCCGGACTAGCGGGAGGAATGAGCAGTTCTTC
cdr3_aa: CASSPRTSGRNEQFF
clone_size: -
cdr3_length: 15
v_call: TRBV9
d_call: TRBD2
j_call: TRBJ2-1